These 19 T cell receptor beta chains came from one sample sequenced in a study of cytomegalovirus exposure and HLA in healthy donors. Assay: immunoSEQ multiplex PCR; the TCRdb copy retains only in-frame clones and omits some. The data show about 130,000 clones, with more than 80% seen just once and around 6% held by the top ten. Material for sequencing was PBMCs. These receptors came from a woman aged 25 to 45 in good health and CMV-seropositive.

This chain connects TRBV12-5 to TRBJ2-3; TRBD1 aligns across 7 bases. CDR1 is LGHNT, CDR2 FRNRAP, per germline. The CDR3 has 13 residues. V lost 4 bases to trimming and J lost 9 bases; unmatched junction nucleotides: 7. The CDR3 reads CASGSNNRGTQYF. The CDR3 DNA reads TGTGCTAGTGGTTCGAACAACAGGGGAACGCAGTATTTT.

CDR3 sequence reads: CASSLAEETQYF. CDR3 nucleotide sequence: TGTGCCAGCAGCTTAGCGGAGGAGACCCAGTACTTC. The chain recombines TRBV13 with TRBJ2-5; D call uncertain. Germline loops: CDR1 PRHDT, CDR2 FYEKMQ (reference sequence). The CDR3 has 12 amino acids. V was shortened by 1 base and J by 5 bases, with 5 bases between the two germline ends. The entire variable domain, with the rest obtained from reference TRBV13 and TRBJ2-5, is as follows: AAGVIQSPRHLIKEKRETATLKCYPIPRHDTVYWYQQGPGQDPQFLISFYEKMQSDKGSIPDRFSAQQFSDYHSELNMSSLELGDSALYFCASSLAEETQYFGPGTRLLVL.

The rearrangement uses TRBV5-1 and TRBJ2-5; possible D gene TRBD2, 5 bases. V gave up 0 bases and J gave up 5 bases, with 17 bases separating them. CDR3 size: 16 residues. CDR1 and CDR2 (germline): SGHRS, YFSETQ. The DNA for the CDR3 is TGCGCCAGCAGCTTGGCCTTCCGGCCCTCGGGGGAGACCCAGTACTTC. This translates into CASSLAFRPSGETQYF. The full variable domain, with the rest looked up from reference TRBV5-1 and TRBJ2-5, is KAGVTQTPRYLIKTRGQQVTLSCSPISGHRSVSWYQQTPGQGLQFLFEYFSETQRNKGNFPGRFSGRQFSNSRSEMNVSTLELGDSALYLCASSLAFRPSGETQYFGPGTRLLVL.

This chain connects TRBV28 to TRBJ2-1, with D possibly matching TRBD2 (5 bases). The V gene's germline CDR1 is MDHEN and CDR2 SYDVKM. V was pared by 2 bases and J by 3 bases, with 8 bases between. This CDR3 comprises 14 residues. The CDR3 DNA reads TGTGCCAGCAGTTTAGAGGGAGACTACAATGAGCAGTTCTTC. It is translated as CASSLEGDYNEQFF.

In its sample, this clone was seen once. The chain couples TRBV28 to TRBJ1-1, with a tentative D call TRBD1 (6 bases). Germline V gives CDR1 MDHEN, CDR2 SYDVKM. The CDR3 runs to 14 residues. Trimming stripped 2 bases from V and 8 bases from J, with 15 bases between. This CDR3 reads CASSLGLQGLEAFF. In DNA, the CDR3 is TGTGCCAGCAGTTTAGGATTACAGGGTCTCGAAGCTTTCTTT.

This clone was recorded only once. The rearrangement joins TRBV27 to TRBJ1-5, with D possibly TRBD1 on 5 matching bases. Germline lookup yields CDR1 MNHEY and CDR2 SMNVEV (reference sequence). The CDR3 extends over 13 amino acids. Deletions cut 3 bases from V and 7 bases from J, with 10 bases between. The CDR3 DNA reads as TGTGCCAGCAGTTTCTCGGAGGGGCAGCCCCAGCATTTT. Translation: CASSFSEGQPQHF.

The chain carries TRBV25-1 and TRBJ2-3; 11 nucleotides line up with TRBD2. With V trimmed by 3 bases and J by 5 bases, 4 bases remained unmatched. CDR3 length equals 15 residues. The germline V gene has CDR1 MGHDK and CDR2 SYGVNS. The CDR3 DNA sequence: TGTGCCAGCAGTGACTTTAGCGGGAGGGGAGATACGCAGTATTTT. As protein: CASSDFSGRGDTQYF.

The chain has TRBV28 and TRBJ2-7; TRBD2 agrees at 12 bases. V lost 4 bases, J lost 3 bases, and 13 bases stayed unmatched. Per the germline V gene, CDR1 is MDHEN and CDR2 is SYDVKM. The CDR3 is made up of 18 amino acids. CDR3 amino acids: CASSWAPGLAGRLYEQYF. The CDR3 region has the DNA TGTGCCAGCAGTTGGGCTCCGGGACTAGCGGGCAGACTCTACGAGCAGTACTTC.

The chain couples TRBV4-1 to TRBJ2-7; 7 positions match TRBD1. The junction had 15 bases not matched to a gene; V was cut back by 0 bases and J by 7 bases. Per the germline V gene, CDR1 is MGHRA and CDR2 is YSYEKL. The CDR3 loop spans 17 amino acids. DNA of the CDR3: TGCGCCAGCAGCCAAGATCAAAGGTCTGACAGGGCTGGAGAGCAGTACTTC. Residues: CASSQDQRSDRAGEQYF.

The J gene is TRBJ2-1, the V gene TRBV7-2, with a weak D call TRBD2 (5 bases). V dropped 1 base and J dropped 10 bases, with 5 bases sitting between them. The CDR3 length is 11 residues. The V gene's germline CDR1 is SGHTA and CDR2 FQGNSA. CDR3 loop: CASSLGGEQFF. Written as DNA, the CDR3 is TGTGCCAGCAGCTTAGGCGGGGAGCAGTTCTTC.

The chain links TRBV28 to TRBJ1-2; 7 bases line up with TRBD1. The length of the CDR3 is 14 residues. Trimming at V came to 2 bases and at J to 8 bases, leaving 8 bases not matched to a gene. The V gene's germline CDR1 is MDHEN and CDR2 SYDVKM. In DNA form, the CDR3 reads TGTGCCAGCAGTTTACAAGGGGGCTGGGAGGGCTACACCTTC. Residues: CASSLQGGWEGYTF.

V usage is TRBV29-1 and J usage is TRBJ2-7, with 16 bases that match TRBD2. V lost 7 bases and J lost 0; bases outside the gene matches: 6. CDR1 and CDR2 from the germline V gene are SQVTM and ANQGSEA. The CDR3 contains 16 residues. For the CDR3, the DNA is TGCAGCGCTACCGGGACTAGCGGGGGGGACTCCTACGAGCAGTACTTC. Translation gives CSATGTSGGDSYEQYF.

V gene TRBV5-1 combines with J gene TRBJ2-3, with D perhaps matching TRBD2 (7 bases). The CDR3 sequence is 16 residues long. The V and J ends lost 4 bases and 3 bases respectively, with 18 bases between them. Germline V gene lookup returns CDR1 SGHRS and CDR2 YFSETQ. The CDR3 protein is CASSNIGGPRTDTQYF. The CDR3 DNA sequence: TGCGCCAGCAGCAACATCGGGGGGCCGAGGACAGATACGCAGTATTTT.

This clone was detected only a few times. This sequence joins TRBV11-2 and TRBJ2-2; tentative D call: TRBD2 (5 bases). Germline values: CDR1 SGHAT, CDR2 FQNNGV. Trimming left V 6 bases short and J 0 bases short, with 8 bases between. The length of the CDR3 is 14 residues. The DNA for the CDR3 is TGTGCCAGCAGGGAGGATCCGAACACCGGGGAGCTGTTTTTT. Its translation: CASREDPNTGELFF.

This chain connects TRBV5-1 to TRBJ1-6, with TRBD1 matching over 9 bases. The CDR3 is 15 residues long. J was trimmed by 9 bases and V by 3 bases; bases with no gene match: 7. Germline V gene lookup returns CDR1 SGHRS and CDR2 YFSETQ. The CDR3 protein is CASSWTGAGGSPLHF. The CDR3 DNA reads as TGCGCCAGCAGCTGGACAGGGGCAGGAGGTTCACCCCTCCACTTT.

The chain couples TRBV28 to TRBJ1-2, with TRBD1 as a possible D gene (6 bases). The CDR3 length is 11 residues. Per germline, CDR1 MDHEN and CDR2 SYDVKM. V lost 5 bases to trimming and J lost 8 bases, with 9 bases between them. The CDR3 sequence: CASSTGFGYTF. The CDR3, as DNA: TGTGCCAGCAGTACAGGGTTCGGCTACACCTTC.

V is TRBV27 and J is TRBJ2-2, with 8 bases that match TRBD2. After removal of 2 bases from V and 3 bases from J, the junction contained 8 bases not matched to a gene. The CDR3 has 17 amino acids. The V gene's germline CDR1 is MNHEY and CDR2 SMNVEV (reference sequence). In DNA, the CDR3 is TGTGCCAGCAGTTTAGGCTCGCGACTAGCGTACACCGGGGAGCTGTTTTTT. Amino acid sequence: CASSLGSRLAYTGELFF.

The chain is built from TRBV9 and TRBJ2-3, with D possibly matching TRBD2 (5 bases). The length of the CDR3 is 16 residues. Trimming left V 3 bases short and J 0 bases short, with 14 bases between. Germline V CDR1 and CDR2: SGDLS, YYNGEE. The CDR3 DNA reads as TGTGCCAGCAGCGCCCCTTTAGGCGGGAGCACAGATACGCAGTATTTT. Translating it yields CASSAPLGGSTDTQYF.

The rearrangement uses TRBV2 and TRBJ1-2, with 8 bases aligning to TRBD1. Trimming removed 7 bases from V and 5 bases from J; junction bases left unmatched: 18. The V gene's germline CDR1 is SNHLY and CDR2 FYNNEI. The CDR3 has 17 residues. CDR3 nucleotide sequence: TGTGCCAGCAATGGCGGACAGGGCGCCCCATCAGGTTATGGCTACACCTTC. Amino acid sequence: CASNGGQGAPSGYGYTF. The whole variable domain, filled in from reference TRBV2 and TRBJ1-2, reads EPEVTQTPSHQVTQMGQEVILRCVPISNHLYFYWYRQILGQKVEFLVSFYNNEISEKSEIFDDQFSVERPDGSNFTLKIRSTKLEDSAMYFCASNGGQGAPSGYGYTFGSGTRLTVV.